The clone carrying this TCR beta chain has only one observation. What it binds is unknown. The sample holds other DNA sequences that translate to the same CDR3. Libraries were prepared by immunoSEQ multiplex PCR; TCRdb keeps only in-frame clonotypes and omits some of them. This sample yields about 430,000 clones, of which 75% to 95% are seen a single time; more than 9% belongs to the top ten. Regarding treatment: roughly 19 received Ad26.COV2.S at low or high dose, single or two shots; 5 received placebo; per-sample allocation not given. Repertoires come from day 63 after the first vaccine or placebo injection. Germline-derived CDR1 and CDR2 are LNHDA and SQIVND (reference sequence). This CDR3 has 14 amino acids. V dropped 3 bases and J dropped 4; count of bases not matched to a gene: 3. The sample is drawn from a study of Ad26.COV2.S vaccination and SARS-CoV-2 variants. Points from the study as a whole: Placebo and vaccine recipients had non-spike TCR breadth that was similar.

The receptor's source is a person aged 18-60 years who received the Ad26.COV2.S COVID-19 vaccine or a placebo. V is TRBV19 and J is TRBJ2-1, with 7 bases fitting TRBD2. The sample consisted of peripheral blood, taken in a trial of Ad26.COV2.S vaccine versus placebo. The CDR3 DNA reads TGTGCCAGTAGTATTTTGGGAGGGTACAATGAGCAGTTCTTC. This gives the protein CASSILGGYNEQFF.